Each of the 5 T cell receptor beta chains below was sequenced from the same sample in a study of post-analysis software for immune sequencing data. Study-level results: Four to six TRBV segments were more frequent in patients than controls; TRBV5-6, TRBV5-1 and TRBV20-1 belonged to this group.

Researchers reported that TCR beta cDNA libraries carried unique molecular identifiers. TCRdb redid the calling of the PCR reads with MiXCR, one entry per CDR3 protein. The sample includes 350,000 to 450,000 distinct CDR3 sequences, about 39% seen only once; the top ten take around 8%. Their recognized antigens are unknown. Source material: blood. All receptors derive from a girl aged 2-9 years with multiple sclerosis.

This clonotype was detected only a few times. The genes are TRBV28 and TRBJ1-2; a possible D gene is TRBD1 (6 bases). Germline V lookup: CDR1 MDHEN, CDR2 SYDVKM. V was cut by 5 bases and J by 5 bases, with 15 bases left in between. This CDR3 comprises 14 residues. The CDR3 here is CASSPGTQGYGYTF. CDR3 in DNA: TGTGCCAGCAGTCCCGGGACCCAGGGGTATGGCTACACCTTC.

This clonotype has just a few counts. J is TRBJ1-2 and V is TRBV21-1. TRBV21-1 is a pseudogene segment. This CDR3 spans 16 amino acids. CDR3 nucleotides: TGTGCCAGCAGCCCCAGGAGAAGACCGCTTAACTATGGCTACACCTTC. Its protein product is CASSPRRRPLNYGYTF.

The gene calls are TRBV6-6 and TRBJ1-2, with D unresolved. CDR1 MNHNY and CDR2 SVGAGI come from the germline V gene (reference sequence). Trimming removed 5 bases at V and 4 bases at J, with 14 bases between. The CDR3 consists of 14 residues. This CDR3 is CASSGAWVFYGYTF. The CDR3 nucleotides read TGTGCCAGCAGTGGTGCTTGGGTATTCTATGGCTACACCTTC.

This clonotype occurred a few times. This chain uses TRBV20-1 with TRBJ1-2; 9 bases line up with TRBD1. The CDR3 covers 14 residues. Germline CDR1 and CDR2: DFQATT and SNEGSKA (reference sequence). V gave up 4 bases and J gave up 4 bases; unmatched junction bases: 7. The CDR3 is CSAIDRGYRYGYTF. The DNA for the CDR3 is TGCAGTGCTATTGACAGGGGGTATCGCTATGGCTACACCTTC.

This clonotype was seen a few times. The genes are TRBV7-9 and TRBJ1-1; D perhaps matches TRBD1 (6 bases). The V and J ends lost 4 bases and 6 bases respectively, with 15 bases between them. CDR1 and CDR2 (germline): SEHNR, FQNEAQ (reference sequence). CDR3 length equals 14 residues. The CDR3 here is CASSSGAFHAEAFF. CDR3 in DNA: TGTGCCAGCAGCTCGGGGGCCTTTCACGCTGAAGCTTTCTTT.